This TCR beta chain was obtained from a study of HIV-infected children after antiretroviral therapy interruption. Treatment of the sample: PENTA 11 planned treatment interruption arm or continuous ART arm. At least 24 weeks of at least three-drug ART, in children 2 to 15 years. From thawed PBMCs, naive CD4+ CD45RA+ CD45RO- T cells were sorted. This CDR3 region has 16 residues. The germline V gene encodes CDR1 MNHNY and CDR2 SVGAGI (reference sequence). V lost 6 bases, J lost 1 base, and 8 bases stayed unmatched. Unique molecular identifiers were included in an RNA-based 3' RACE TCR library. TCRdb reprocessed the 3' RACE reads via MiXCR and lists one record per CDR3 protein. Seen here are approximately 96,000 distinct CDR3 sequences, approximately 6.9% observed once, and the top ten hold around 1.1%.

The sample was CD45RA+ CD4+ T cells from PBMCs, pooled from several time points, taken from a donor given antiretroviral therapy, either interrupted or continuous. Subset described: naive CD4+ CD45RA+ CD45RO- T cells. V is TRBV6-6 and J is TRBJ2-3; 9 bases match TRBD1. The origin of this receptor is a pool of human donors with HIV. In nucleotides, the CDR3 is TGTGCCAGCAGCCGACCGGGACAGGGAGGCACAGATACGCAGTATTTT. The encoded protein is CASSRPGQGGTDTQYF.